This paragraph reports one T cell receptor beta chain. Trimming removed 3 bases at V and 3 bases at J, with 6 bases between. Germline CDR1 reads SGHTA; CDR2 reads FQGNSA. CDR3 length: 12 amino acids. The data derive from a study of T-cell reconstitution after alpha-beta-depleted transplantation in children. A TCRbeta library incorporating unique molecular identifiers was prepared. Via MiXCR, TCRdb re-called the PCR reads, giving one row per CDR3 protein. Among roughly 280,000 distinct CDR3 sequences listed, roughly 10% were seen once. The chain recombines TRBV7-2 with TRBJ2-7; no reliable D call. The clonotype was recovered from a male patient aged 2-10 years who had a stem cell transplant for chronic granulomatous disease, so the T cells may come from the graft donor. The sequencing used peripheral blood, collected 180 days after TCRalphabeta/CD19-depleted stem cell transplant. The CDR3 here is CASSFWVYEQYF. CDR3 sequence (DNA): TGTGCCAGCAGCTTCTGGGTCTACGAGCAGTACTTC.